A selection of T cell receptor beta chains follows, all from one sample in a study of molecular identifiers for immune sequencing clone quantification. TCRdb reprocessed the PCR reads with MiXCR, giving one entry per CDR3 protein. The data show under 600,000 distinct CDR3 sequences, approximately 25% seen once. Sample: naive CD8+ T cells from blood, with Jurkat cell RNA spiked in. The source of these receptors is a human donor in good health. Some libraries in this study had Jurkat cell RNA spiked in. CDR3s include the opening cysteine and the closing phenylalanine or tryptophan. The D gene is left open where the match is weak. Some rows have no size entry. The others give once, few or many, or a class for an expanded clone.

v_gene	j_gene	d_gene	abundance	CDR3nt	CDR3aa
TRBV4-1	TRBJ1-2	TRBD1	NA	TGCGCCAGCAGCCAAGATTTTGGACAGGTGTACTATGGCTACACCTTC	CASSQDFGQVYYGYTF
TRBV7-8	TRBJ2-7	TRBD1	few	TGTGCCAGCAGCTTAGAGCTCGGACAGGGGAGCTCCTACGAGCAGTACTTC	CASSLELGQGSSYEQYF
TRBV5-1	TRBJ2-3	NA	many	TGCGCCAGCAGCTTGGCCTTCTTCCTACCTGCGGATACGCAGTATTTT	CASSLAFFLPADTQYF
TRBV11-2	TRBJ2-5	NA	NA	TGTGCCAGCAGCTCCTGGCGGAGTGATCCCCCAGAGACCCAGTACTTC	CASSSWRSDPPETQYF
TRBV6-5	TRBJ2-1	NA	NA	TGTGCCAGCAGTTACTCGAACCCCGGGCCCCGCAATGAGCAGTTCTTC	CASSYSNPGPRNEQFF
TRBV30	TRBJ2-7	NA	NA	TGTGCCTGGAGTTGGGGTTCTGGGGAGCAGTACTTC	CAWSWGSGEQYF
TRBV6-5	TRBJ2-7	NA	few	TGTGCCAGCAGTCCTTGGGACCATACCTACGAGCAGTACTTC	CASSPWDHTYEQYF
TRBV11-2	TRBJ2-7	NA	NA	TGTGCCAGCTGCTTAGGGGTAGCCTACGAGCAGTACTTC	CASCLGVAYEQYF
TRBV6-5	TRBJ1-2	TRBD1	NA	TGTGCCAGCAGTTACTCGATACCGGCCGGGCAGGGGGCTGATGGCTACACCTTC	CASSYSIPAGQGADGYTF
TRBV6-5	TRBJ2-7	TRBD1	NA	TGTGCCAGCAGTCCCGACAGGGGACCGATCGAGCAGTACTTC	CASSPDRGPIEQYF
TRBV29-1	TRBJ2-1	TRBD1	few	TGCAGCGTTGAAGATCCTAGGACAGGGGAGAAGGAGAGTGCCTACAATGAGCAGTTCTTC	CSVEDPRTGEKESAYNEQFF
TRBV20-1	TRBJ1-1	TRBD1	NA	TGCAGTGCTAGAGATAAGATAGCAGGGGGGACTGAAGCTTTCTTT	CSARDKIAGGTEAFF
TRBV12-3/TRBV12-4	TRBJ2-5	TRBD1	NA	TGTGCCAGCAACGCGAGGGACAGGGCCGAAGAGACCCAGTACTTC	CASNARDRAEETQYF
TRBV12-3/TRBV12-4	TRBJ2-5	NA	many	TGTGCCAGCAGTTTGATAGGGACCCAGTACTTC	CASSLIGTQYF
TRBV12-3/TRBV12-4	TRBJ2-2	NA	few	TGTGCCAGCCGCGGGGAGACCACCGGGGAGCTGTTTTTT	CASRGETTGELFF
TRBV6-2/TRBV6-3	TRBJ1-4	NA	few	TGTGCCAGCACCATGACTCCAGGGAAGTTTGAAGAAAAACTGTTTTTT	CASTMTPGKFEEKLFF
TRBV5-1	TRBJ2-3	NA	NA	TGCGCCAGCAGCTTGGAAGGGGCTAGTCCATTCACAGATACGCAGTATTTT	CASSLEGASPFTDTQYF
TRBV4-3	TRBJ2-3	NA	NA	TGCGCCAGCAGCCAAGAGTTAGCCCCCACAGATACGCAGTATTTT	CASSQELAPTDTQYF
TRBV11-2	TRBJ2-1	TRBD2	NA	TGTGCCAGCAGCTCACTACTAGCGGGAGAGAACAATGAGCAGTTCTTC	CASSSLLAGENNEQFF
TRBV20-1	TRBJ2-4	NA	few	TGCAGTGCTAGAGGTCATAACATAGCCAAAAACATTCAGTACTTC	CSARGHNIAKNIQYF
TRBV19	TRBJ1-5	TRBD1	NA	TGTGCCAGTAGTTCCTTAGGACAGGGGGAACAGCCCCAGCATTTT	CASSSLGQGEQPQHF
TRBV13	TRBJ2-2	TRBD2	few	TGTGCCGCCAGCAGCATCGTAGCGGGAAGCACCGGGGAGCTGTTTTTT	CAASSIVAGSTGELFF
TRBV25-1	TRBJ2-2	NA	many	TGTGCTACAGGACGGGGAAGGGCCGGGGAGCTGTTTTTT	CATGRGRAGELFF
TRBV12-3/TRBV12-4	TRBJ2-3	NA	NA	TGTGCCAGCAGCATTAGTCCGGAACACGATATCGTCACAGATACGCAGTATTTT	CASSISPEHDIVTDTQYF
TRBV12-3/TRBV12-4	TRBJ1-4	NA	NA	TGTGCCAGCAGTCCCCCGGGACTGATTTCAACTAATGAAAAACTGTTTTTT	CASSPPGLISTNEKLFF
TRBV27	TRBJ1-1	NA	NA	TGTGCCAGCAGTCCAAAACAGGGTTTAAACACTGAAGCTTTCTTT	CASSPKQGLNTEAFF
TRBV13	TRBJ1-4	NA	many	TGTGCCAGCAGCTTACGACAAGTAACTAATGAAAAACTGTTTTTT	CASSLRQVTNEKLFF
TRBV7-2	TRBJ2-7	TRBD2	many	TGTGCCAGCAGCCAAAGCGGGGCCTACGAGCAGTACTTC	CASSQSGAYEQYF
TRBV11-2	TRBJ2-5	TRBD2	NA	TGTGCCAGCAGCTCTTATGGCGGGGGGTACCAAGAGACCCAGTACTTC	CASSSYGGGYQETQYF
TRBV28	TRBJ2-7	NA	many	TGTGCCAGCAGCAAGCAAGAGGGGGGCCCCTACGAGCAGTACTTC	CASSKQEGGPYEQYF
TRBV13	TRBJ2-7	NA	NA	TGTGCCAGCAGCTTACATAACAGGGAATCCTACGAGCAGTACTTC	CASSLHNRESYEQYF
TRBV7-9	TRBJ2-5	TRBD2	NA	TGTGCCAGCAGCTCTGGACTAGCCCCAGAGACCCAGTACTTC	CASSSGLAPETQYF
TRBV7-5	TRBJ1-6	NA	NA	TGTATCTCCTCCGACAGGTTGTATTCACCCCTCCACTTT	CISSDRLYSPLHF
TRBV12-3/TRBV12-4	TRBJ2-7	NA	NA	TGTGCCAACAGCCCGGGATCAACCTACGAGCAGTACTTC	CANSPGSTYEQYF
TRBV11-2	TRBJ2-1	NA	few	TGTGCCAGCAGCTTAGATCGGGTAGGGCGGGGTCCCTTCGGGAATGAGCAGTTCTTC	CASSLDRVGRGPFGNEQFF
TRBV28	TRBJ2-7	NA	few	TGTGCCGGCAGTTTTCGAGGACTGAGCGGCTACGAGCAGTACTTC	CAGSFRGLSGYEQYF
TRBV9	TRBJ1-1	TRBD1	many	TGTGCCAGCAGCCCAGGGGGGGGCGGTGAAGCTTTCTTT	CASSPGGGGEAFF
TRBV7-9	TRBJ1-3	NA	NA	TGTGCCAGCGGCTTAGGCCGGGACCCCTCTGGAAACACCATATATTTT	CASGLGRDPSGNTIYF
TRBV4-1	TRBJ2-7	NA	NA	TGCGCCAGCAGCCAAGTTGTGGACTACGAGCAGTACTTC	CASSQVVDYEQYF
TRBV7-9	TRBJ2-3	TRBD1	NA	TGTGCCAGCACCACTACCCTCACAGGGGGCGATACAGATACGCAGTATTTT	CASTTTLTGGDTDTQYF
TRBV24-1	TRBJ2-2	TRBD1	NA	TGTGCCACCAGTGAGCAGGGGGCCGGGGAGCTGTTTTTT	CATSEQGAGELFF
TRBV3-1	TRBJ2-7	NA	NA	TGTGCCAGCAGCCAAGATCGGGGCGGGATCGTCGACGAGCAGTACTTC	CASSQDRGGIVDEQYF
TRBV6-2/TRBV6-3	TRBJ2-7	TRBD2	NA	TGTGCCAGCAGTTACTCGACTAGCGGGAGCCCCTACGAGCAGTACTTC	CASSYSTSGSPYEQYF
TRBV27	TRBJ2-2	NA	NA	TGTGCCAGCAGTCCCTTCCCCCCTGACAGGATCAACACCGGGGGGCTGTTTTTT	CASSPFPPDRINTGGLFF
TRBV7-2	TRBJ2-1	NA	many	TGTGCCAGCAGCTTAGAGGTTGTCGCCCTCTACAATGAGCAGTTCTTC	CASSLEVVALYNEQFF
TRBV27	TRBJ1-1	TRBD1	few	TGTGCCAGCAGTTTATCCGGACAGGGTTACGTGAACACTGAAGCTTTCTTT	CASSLSGQGYVNTEAFF
TRBV7-9	TRBJ2-3	NA	many	TGTGCCAGCAGCCCTTTAATAGCGGACCTTAGCACAGATACGCAGTATTTT	CASSPLIADLSTDTQYF
TRBV13	TRBJ2-7	NA	few	TGTGCCAGCAGCTTAGGTGGAAGGTTATACGAGCAGTACTTC	CASSLGGRLYEQYF